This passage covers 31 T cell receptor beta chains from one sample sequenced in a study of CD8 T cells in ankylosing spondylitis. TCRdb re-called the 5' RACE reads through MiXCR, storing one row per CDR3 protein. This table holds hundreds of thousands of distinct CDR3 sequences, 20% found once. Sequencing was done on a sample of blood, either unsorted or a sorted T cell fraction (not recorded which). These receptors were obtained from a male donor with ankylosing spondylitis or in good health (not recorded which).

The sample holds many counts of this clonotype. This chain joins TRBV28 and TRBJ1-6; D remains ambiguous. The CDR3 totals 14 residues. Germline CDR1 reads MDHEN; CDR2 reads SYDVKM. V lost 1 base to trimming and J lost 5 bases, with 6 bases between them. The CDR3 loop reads CASSLYTHNSPLHF. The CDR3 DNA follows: TGTGCCAGCAGTTTATACACTCATAATTCACCCCTCCACTTT. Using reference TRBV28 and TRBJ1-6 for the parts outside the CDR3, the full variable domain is DVKVTQSSRYLVKRTGEKVFLECVQDMDHENMFWYRQDPGLGLRLIYFSYDVKMKEKGDIPEGYSVSREKKERFSLILESASTNQTSMYLCASSLYTHNSPLHFGNGTRLTVT.

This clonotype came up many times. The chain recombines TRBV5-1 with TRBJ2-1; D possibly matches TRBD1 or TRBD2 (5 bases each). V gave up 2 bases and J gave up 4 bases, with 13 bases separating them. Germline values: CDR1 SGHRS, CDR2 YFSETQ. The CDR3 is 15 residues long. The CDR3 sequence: CASSLDGAIYNEQFF. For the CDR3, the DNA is TGCGCCAGCAGCTTAGACGGGGCCATATACAATGAGCAGTTCTTC. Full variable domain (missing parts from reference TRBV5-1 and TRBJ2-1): KAGVTQTPRYLIKTRGQQVTLSCSPISGHRSVSWYQQTPGQGLQFLFEYFSETQRNKGNFPGRFSGRQFSNSRSEMNVSTLELGDSALYLCASSLDGAIYNEQFFGPGTRLTVL.

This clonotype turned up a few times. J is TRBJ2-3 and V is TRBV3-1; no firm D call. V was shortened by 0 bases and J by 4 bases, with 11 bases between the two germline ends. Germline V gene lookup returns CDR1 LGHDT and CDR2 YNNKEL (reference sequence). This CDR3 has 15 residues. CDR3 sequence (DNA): TGTGCCAGCAGCCAAGAACTAACCTCAGCAGATACGCAGTATTTT. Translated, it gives CASSQELTSADTQYF.

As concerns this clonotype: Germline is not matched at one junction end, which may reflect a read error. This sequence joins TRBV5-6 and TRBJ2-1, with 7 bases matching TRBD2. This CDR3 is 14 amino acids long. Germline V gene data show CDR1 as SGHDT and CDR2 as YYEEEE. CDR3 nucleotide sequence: TGTGCCAGCAGCTCGGGACTAAATGGGGTCCCGACGGTCTTC. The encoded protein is CASSSGLNGVPTVF.

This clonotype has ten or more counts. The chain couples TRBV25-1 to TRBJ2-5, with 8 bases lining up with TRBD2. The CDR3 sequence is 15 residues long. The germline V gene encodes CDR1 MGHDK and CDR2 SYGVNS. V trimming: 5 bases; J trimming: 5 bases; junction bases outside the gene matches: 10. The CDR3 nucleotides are TGTGCCAGCAGTCTTCCGGGACTAGGCGAGGAGACCCAGTACTTC. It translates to CASSLPGLGEETQYF.

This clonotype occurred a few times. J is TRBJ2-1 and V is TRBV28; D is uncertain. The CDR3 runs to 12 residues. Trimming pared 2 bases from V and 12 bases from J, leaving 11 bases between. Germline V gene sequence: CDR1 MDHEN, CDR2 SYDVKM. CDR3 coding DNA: TGTGCCAGCAGTTTAGTAGCCAAATGGCAGTTCTTC. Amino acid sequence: CASSLVAKWQFF.

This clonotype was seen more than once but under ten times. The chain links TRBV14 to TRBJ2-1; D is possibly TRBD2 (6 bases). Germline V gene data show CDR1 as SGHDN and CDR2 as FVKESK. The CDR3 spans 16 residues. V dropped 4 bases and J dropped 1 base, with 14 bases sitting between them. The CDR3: CASSPYRGVSYNEQFF. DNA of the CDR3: TGTGCCAGCAGCCCTTACCGCGGGGTTTCCTACAATGAGCAGTTCTTC.

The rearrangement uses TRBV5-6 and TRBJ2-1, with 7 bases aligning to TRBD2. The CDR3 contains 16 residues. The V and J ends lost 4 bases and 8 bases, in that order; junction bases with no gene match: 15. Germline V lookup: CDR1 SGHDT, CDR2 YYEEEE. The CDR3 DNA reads TGTGCCAGCAGCCCCTTCCCAACTAGCGCGGGCGATGAGCAGTTCTTC. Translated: CASSPFPTSAGDEQFF.

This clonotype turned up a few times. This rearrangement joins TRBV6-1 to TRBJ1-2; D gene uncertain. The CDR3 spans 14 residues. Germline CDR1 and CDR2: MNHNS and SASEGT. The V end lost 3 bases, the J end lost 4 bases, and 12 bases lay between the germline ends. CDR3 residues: CASSDAGSSYGYTF. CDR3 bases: TGTGCCAGCAGTGACGCAGGCTCGTCCTATGGCTACACCTTC.

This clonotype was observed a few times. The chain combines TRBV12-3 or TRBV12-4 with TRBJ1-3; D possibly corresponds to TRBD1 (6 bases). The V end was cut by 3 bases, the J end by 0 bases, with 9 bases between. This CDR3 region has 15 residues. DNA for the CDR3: TGTGCCAGCAGTTTTGACAGGATCTCTGGAAACACCATATATTTT. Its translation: CASSFDRISGNTIYF.

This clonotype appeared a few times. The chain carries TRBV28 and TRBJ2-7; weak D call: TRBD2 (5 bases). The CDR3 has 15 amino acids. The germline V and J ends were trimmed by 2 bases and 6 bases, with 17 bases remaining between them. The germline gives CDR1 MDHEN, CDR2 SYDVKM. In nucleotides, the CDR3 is TGTGCCAGCAGTTTAGGGGAGACACCACGGTTCGAGCAGTACGTC. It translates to CASSLGETPRFEQYV.

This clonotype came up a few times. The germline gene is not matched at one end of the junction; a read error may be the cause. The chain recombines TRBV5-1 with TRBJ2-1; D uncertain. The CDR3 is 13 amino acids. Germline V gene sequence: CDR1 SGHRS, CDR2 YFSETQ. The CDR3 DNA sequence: TGCGCCAGCAGCTTGATCTCCCACAATGAGCAGTTCTTC. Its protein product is CASSLISHNEQFF.

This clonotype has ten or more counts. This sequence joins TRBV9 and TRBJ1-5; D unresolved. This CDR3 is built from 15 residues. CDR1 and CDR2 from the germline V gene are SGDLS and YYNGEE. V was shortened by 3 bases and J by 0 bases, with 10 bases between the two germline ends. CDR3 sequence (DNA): TGTGCCAGCAGCGCCGATGCATATAGCAATCAGCCCCAGCATTTT. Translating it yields CASSADAYSNQPQHF.

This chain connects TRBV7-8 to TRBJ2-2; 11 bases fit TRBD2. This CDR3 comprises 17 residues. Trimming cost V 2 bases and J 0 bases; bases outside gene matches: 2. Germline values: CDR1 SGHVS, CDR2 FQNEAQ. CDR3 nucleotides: TGTGCCAGCAGCTTACCGGGACTAGCGGCGAACACCGGGGAGCTGTTTTTT. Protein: CASSLPGLAANTGELFF.

CDR3: CASSLIGRRGGTDTQYF. CDR3 nucleotide sequence: TGTGCCAGCAGCTTAATTGGAAGGCGGGGGGGAACAGATACGCAGTATTTT. The chain employs TRBV7-2 and TRBJ2-3; 9 positions agree with TRBD2. Trimming at V came to 2 bases and at J to 3 bases, leaving 9 bases not matched to a gene. The CDR3 contains 17 residues. Germline V gives CDR1 SGHTA, CDR2 FQGNSA.

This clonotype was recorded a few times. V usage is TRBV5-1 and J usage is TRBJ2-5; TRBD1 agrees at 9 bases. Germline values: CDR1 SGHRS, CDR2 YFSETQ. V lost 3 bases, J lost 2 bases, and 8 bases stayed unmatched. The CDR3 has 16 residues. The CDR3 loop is CASSSTGTGPQETQYF. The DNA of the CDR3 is TGCGCCAGCAGCTCGACCGGGACAGGGCCTCAAGAGACCCAGTACTTC.

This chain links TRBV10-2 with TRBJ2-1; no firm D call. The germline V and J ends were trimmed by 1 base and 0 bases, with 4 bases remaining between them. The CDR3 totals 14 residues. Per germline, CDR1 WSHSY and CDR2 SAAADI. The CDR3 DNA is TGCGCCAGCAGTGAGTTTAGCTCCTACAATGAGCAGTTCTTC. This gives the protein CASSEFSSYNEQFF.

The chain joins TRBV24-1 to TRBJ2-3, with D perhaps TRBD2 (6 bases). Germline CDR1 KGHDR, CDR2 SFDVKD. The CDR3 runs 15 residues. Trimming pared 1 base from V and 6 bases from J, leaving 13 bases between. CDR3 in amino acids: CATSDLAGKSDTQYF. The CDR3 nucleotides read TGTGCCACCAGTGATTTAGCGGGCAAATCGGATACGCAGTATTTT.

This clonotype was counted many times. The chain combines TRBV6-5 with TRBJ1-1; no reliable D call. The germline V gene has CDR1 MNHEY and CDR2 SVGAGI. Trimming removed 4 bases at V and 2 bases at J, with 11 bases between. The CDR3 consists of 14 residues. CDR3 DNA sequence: TGTGCCAGCAGTTCCCCGGCCTTCAACACTGAAGCTTTCTTT. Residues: CASSSPAFNTEAFF.

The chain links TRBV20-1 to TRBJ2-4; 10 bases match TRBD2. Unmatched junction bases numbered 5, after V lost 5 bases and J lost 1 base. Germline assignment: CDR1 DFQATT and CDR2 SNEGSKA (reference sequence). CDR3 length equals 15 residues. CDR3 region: CSAVLAGEAKNIQYF. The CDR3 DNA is TGCAGTGCTGTTCTAGCGGGAGAGGCCAAAAACATTCAGTACTTC.

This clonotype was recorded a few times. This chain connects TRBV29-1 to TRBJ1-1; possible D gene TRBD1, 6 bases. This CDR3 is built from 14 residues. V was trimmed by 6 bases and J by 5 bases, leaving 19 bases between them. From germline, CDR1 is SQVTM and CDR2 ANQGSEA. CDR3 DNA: TGCAGCGTAGAAACCAGGGGTGTGGGGACTGAAGCTTTCTTT. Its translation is CSVETRGVGTEAFF.

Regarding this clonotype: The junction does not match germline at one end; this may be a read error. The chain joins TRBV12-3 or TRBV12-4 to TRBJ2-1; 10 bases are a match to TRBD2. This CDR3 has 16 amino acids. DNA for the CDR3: TGTGCCAGCAGTCTAGCGGGAGTGAGCTCCTACAATGAGCAGTTCTTC. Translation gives CASSLAGVSSYNEQFF.

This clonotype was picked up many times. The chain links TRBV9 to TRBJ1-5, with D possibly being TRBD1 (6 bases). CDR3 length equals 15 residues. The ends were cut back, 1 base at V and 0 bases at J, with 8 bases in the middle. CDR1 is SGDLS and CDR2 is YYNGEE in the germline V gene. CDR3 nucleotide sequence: TGTGCCAGCAGCGTAACAGGGAATAGCAATCAGCCCCAGCATTTT. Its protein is CASSVTGNSNQPQHF. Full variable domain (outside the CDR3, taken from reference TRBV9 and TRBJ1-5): DSGVTQTPKHLITATGQRVTLRCSPRSGDLSVYWYQQSLDQGLQFLIQYYNGEERAKGNILERFSAQQFPDLHSELNLSSLELGDSALYFCASSVTGNSNQPQHFGDGTRLSIL.

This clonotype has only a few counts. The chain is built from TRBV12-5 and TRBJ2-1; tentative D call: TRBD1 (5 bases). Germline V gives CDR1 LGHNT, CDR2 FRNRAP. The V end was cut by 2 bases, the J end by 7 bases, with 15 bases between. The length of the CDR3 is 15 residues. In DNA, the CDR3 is TGTGCTAGTGGTTTGAGGCAGGGTAATAAAAATGAGCAGTTCTTC. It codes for CASGLRQGNKNEQFF.

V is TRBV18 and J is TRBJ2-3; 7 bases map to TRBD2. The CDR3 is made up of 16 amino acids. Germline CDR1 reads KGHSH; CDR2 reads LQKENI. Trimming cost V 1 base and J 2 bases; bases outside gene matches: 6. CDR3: CASSPLYSGLTDTQYF. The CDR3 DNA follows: TGTGCCAGCTCACCACTTTATAGCGGGCTCACAGATACGCAGTATTTT.

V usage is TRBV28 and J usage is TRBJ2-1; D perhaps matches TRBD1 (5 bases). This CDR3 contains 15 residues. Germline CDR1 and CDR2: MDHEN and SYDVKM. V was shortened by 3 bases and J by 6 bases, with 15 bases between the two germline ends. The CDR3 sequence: CASSFWGRVVNEQFF. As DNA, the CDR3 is TGTGCCAGCAGTTTTTGGGGCAGGGTGGTCAATGAGCAGTTCTTC.

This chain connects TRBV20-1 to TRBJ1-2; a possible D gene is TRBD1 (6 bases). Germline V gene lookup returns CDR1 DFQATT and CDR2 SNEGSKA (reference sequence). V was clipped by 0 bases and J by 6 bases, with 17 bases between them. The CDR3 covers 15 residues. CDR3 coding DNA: TGCAGTGCTAGAGATATTTCGACAGGAGACGATGGCTACACCTTC. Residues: CSARDISTGDDGYTF.

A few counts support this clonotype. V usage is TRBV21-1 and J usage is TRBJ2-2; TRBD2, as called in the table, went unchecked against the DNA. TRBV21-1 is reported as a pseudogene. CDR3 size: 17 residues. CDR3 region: CASSKETTSGSLGELFF. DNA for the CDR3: TGTGCCAGCAGCAAAGAAACAACTAGCGGGAGTTTGGGGGAGCTGTTTTTT.

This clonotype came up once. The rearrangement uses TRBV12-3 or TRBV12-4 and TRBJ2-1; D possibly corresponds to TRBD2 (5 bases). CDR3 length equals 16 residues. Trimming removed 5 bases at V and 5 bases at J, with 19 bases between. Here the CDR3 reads CASSAPQALGNNEQFF. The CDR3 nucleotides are TGTGCCAGCAGTGCCCCGCAAGCTCTCGGGAACAATGAGCAGTTCTTC.

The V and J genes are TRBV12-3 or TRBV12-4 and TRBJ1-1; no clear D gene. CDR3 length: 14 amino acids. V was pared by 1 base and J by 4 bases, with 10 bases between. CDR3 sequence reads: CASSLGVSSTEAFF. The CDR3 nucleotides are TGTGCCAGCAGTTTAGGGGTCAGTAGCACTGAAGCTTTCTTT.

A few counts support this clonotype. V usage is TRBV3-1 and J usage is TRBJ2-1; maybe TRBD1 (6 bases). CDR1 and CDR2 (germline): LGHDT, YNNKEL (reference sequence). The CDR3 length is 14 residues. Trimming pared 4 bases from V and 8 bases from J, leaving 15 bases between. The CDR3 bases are TGTGCCAGCAGCCCACTGGACAGCCTGGATGAGCAGTTCTTC. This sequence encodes CASSPLDSLDEQFF.